These 28 T cell receptor beta chains share one sample of origin, sequenced in a study of cytomegalovirus exposure and HLA in healthy donors. Primers included in the PCR were 60 Vbeta and 13 Jbeta primers. Using immunoSEQ multiplex PCR, the repertoire was profiled, and TCRdb retains in-frame clones only, with some absent. The data show 100,000 to 150,000 clones, about 78% seen once. The source material was PBMCs. Receptor source: a female donor in good health and CMV-seronegative.

This chain uses TRBV10-3 with TRBJ1-1; 7 nucleotides line up with TRBD1. CDR3 size: 12 residues. J gave up 4 bases and V 11 bases, and 7 bases lay outside the gene matches. Germline V gene lookup returns CDR1 ENHRY and CDR2 SYGVKD. The CDR3, as DNA: TGTGCCTTTAAGGGGGACAGCACTGAAGCTTTCTTT. This codes for CAFKGDSTEAFF.

The V and J genes are TRBV27 and TRBJ2-5; the match to TRBD2 covers 13 bases. The trim removed 2 bases at V and 7 bases at J, leaving 7 bases unmatched. The CDR3 runs 16 residues. In germline, CDR1 is MNHEY, CDR2 SMNVEV (reference sequence). For the CDR3, the DNA is TGTGCCAGCAGTTTAGAGGGGACTAGCGGGACCCGGACCCAGTACTTC. It specifies CASSLEGTSGTRTQYF.

The J gene is TRBJ1-6, the V gene TRBV5-8, with D possibly being TRBD1 (5 bases). The V end lost 3 bases, the J end lost 4 bases, and 8 bases lay between the germline ends. The CDR3 spans 14 residues. CDR1 SGHTS and CDR2 YDEGEE come from the germline V gene. CDR3 protein: CASSYQGYNSPLHF. As DNA, the CDR3 is TGTGCCAGCAGCTATCAGGGTTATAATTCACCCCTCCACTTT.

This chain links TRBV6-1 with TRBJ2-1; D is unclear. The V gene lost 6 bases and the J gene lost 10 bases, with 10 bases spanning the gap. The germline gives CDR1 MNHNS, CDR2 SASEGT. CDR3 size: 11 residues. The CDR3 region has the DNA TGTGCCAGCAGGGCTCCCGGGGAGCAGTTCTTC. It codes for CASRAPGEQFF.

V gene TRBV4-1 combines with J gene TRBJ2-2; TRBD2 matches 8 bases. The CDR3 sequence is 17 residues long. With V trimmed by 5 bases and J by 7 bases, 15 bases remained unmatched. CDR1 and CDR2 (germline): MGHRA, YSYEKL. In DNA, the CDR3 is TGCGCCAGCAGCAAACCCCGGGGGGGCGACCGAATCGGGGAGCTGTTTTTT. Translated, it gives CASSKPRGGDRIGELFF.

The genes are TRBV5-4 and TRBJ2-5; 8 nucleotides line up with TRBD2. V lost 3 bases to trimming and J lost 4 bases; unmatched junction nucleotides: 5. Germline V gives CDR1 SGHNT, CDR2 YYREEE (reference sequence). This CDR3 contains 14 residues. CDR3 coding DNA: TGTGCCAGCAGCTCGGGGGGGGCGGGAGAGACCCAGTACTTC. Translated: CASSSGGAGETQYF.

Here the CDR3 reads CASMWTGVNEQFF. In DNA form, the CDR3 reads TGTGCCAGCATGTGGACAGGGGTAAATGAGCAGTTCTTC. This chain connects TRBV25-1 to TRBJ2-1; 9 bases agree with TRBD1. V dropped 7 bases and J dropped 7; count of bases not matched to a gene: 5. CDR1 MGHDK and CDR2 SYGVNS come from the germline V gene. The CDR3 is 13 residues long.

This clone was recorded only once. V and J are TRBV18 and TRBJ2-5; 8 bases align to TRBD2. Germline V gene data show CDR1 as KGHSH and CDR2 as LQKENI. Germline trimming cut 5 bases from V and 5 bases from J; bases unmatched to any gene: 16. The CDR3 runs to 17 residues. The CDR3 nucleotides read TGTGCCAGCTCAACCCGAAGGCAACGGGAGGGGCTGGAGACCCAGTACTTC. Protein: CASSTRRQREGLETQYF.

The gene calls are TRBV27 and TRBJ2-5, with 7 nucleotides matching TRBD1. CDR3 length: 16 residues. Trimming removed 6 bases from V and 5 bases from J; junction bases left unmatched: 15. Germline assignment: CDR1 MNHEY and CDR2 SMNVEV (reference sequence). The CDR3 region has the DNA TGTGCCAGCAGCAGACTCCCACAGGGGTGGGGGGAGACCCAGTACTTC. This encodes CASSRLPQGWGETQYF.

The chain employs TRBV7-9 and TRBJ2-3; 9 nucleotides align to TRBD1. Per germline, CDR1 SEHNR and CDR2 FQNEAQ (reference sequence). With V trimmed by 3 bases and J by 4 bases, 8 bases remained unmatched. The CDR3 is made up of 16 amino acids. The CDR3 nucleotides are TGTGCCAGCAGCTTTGCCCGGGACAGGGACTCAGATACGCAGTATTTT. Amino acids: CASSFARDRDSDTQYF. The complete variable domain, with remaining parts taken from reference TRBV7-9 and TRBJ2-3, reads DTGVSQNPRHKITKRGQNVTFRCDPISEHNRLYWYRQTLGQGPEFLTYFQNEAQLEKSRLLSDRFSAERPKGSFSTLEIQRTEQGDSAMYLCASSFARDRDSDTQYFGPGTRLTVL.

This clone was observed a handful of times. The genes are TRBV7-8 and TRBJ2-3; 10 bases align to TRBD2. This CDR3 has 16 residues. V was pared by 1 base and J by 7 bases, with 8 bases of the junction left unmatched. Germline values: CDR1 SGHVS, CDR2 FQNEAQ. The CDR3 spells CASSLGALAGLNTQYF. DNA for the CDR3: TGTGCCAGCAGCTTAGGGGCACTAGCGGGATTGAATACGCAGTATTTT.

V gene TRBV27 combines with J gene TRBJ2-3, with a weak D call TRBD1 (5 bases). With 7 bases removed from V and 2 bases from J, the gap between germline ends came to 16 bases. CDR1 is MNHEY, CDR2 SMNVEV, per germline (reference sequence). The CDR3 spans 15 residues. The CDR3 spells CASTPRRGYTDTQYF. The CDR3 DNA reads TGTGCCAGCACACCCCGAAGGGGATACACAGATACGCAGTATTTT.

J is TRBJ1-3 and V is TRBV9, with D possibly matching TRBD1 (6 bases). This CDR3 is 14 amino acids long. The V end lost 6 bases, the J end lost 0 bases, and 10 bases lay between the germline ends. The germline gives CDR1 SGDLS, CDR2 YYNGEE. The CDR3, as DNA: TGTGCCAGCAAAAGGGGGTTCTCTGGAAACACCATATATTTT. Its translation: CASKRGFSGNTIYF.

Details on this clone: Its ends do not fully match the called genes, so a read error is possible. This chain links TRBV7-7 with TRBJ2-5; tentatively, D is TRBD1 (6 bases). This CDR3 comprises 15 residues. Germline CDR1 is SSHAT and CDR2 is FNYEAQ (reference sequence). CDR3 DNA: TGTGCTAGCAGCTTAGGAGCCAGGGGTCAAGAGACCCAGTACTTC. Encoded protein: CASSLGARGQETQYF.

This clone was detected only once. J is TRBJ1-1 and V is TRBV28; D remains ambiguous. The CDR3 is 12 amino acids. Per the germline V gene, CDR1 is MDHEN and CDR2 is SYDVKM. Trimming removed 6 bases at V and 4 bases at J, with 9 bases between. CDR3 sequence (DNA): TGTGCCAGCAGCTTCCCCCCCACTGAAGCTTTCTTT. It translates to CASSFPPTEAFF. Filled out from reference TRBV28 and TRBJ1-1, the complete variable domain reads DVKVTQSSRYLVKRTGEKVFLECVQDMDHENMFWYRQDPGLGLRLIYFSYDVKMKEKGDIPEGYSVSREKKERFSLILESASTNQTSMYLCASSFPPTEAFFGQGTRLTVV.

The chain carries TRBV27 and TRBJ1-5; 12 nucleotides match TRBD1. This CDR3 region has 17 residues. J lost 1 base, V lost 3 bases, and 4 bases had no gene match. Germline CDR1 reads MNHEY; CDR2 reads SMNVEV (reference sequence). CDR3 DNA sequence: TGTGCCAGCAGTTTTCCCGGGACAGGGGGCAGCAATCAGCCCCAGCATTTT. It encodes CASSFPGTGGSNQPQHF.

The chain combines TRBV9 with TRBJ2-2; TRBD1 matches at 7 bases. Germline lookup yields CDR1 SGDLS and CDR2 YYNGEE. The CDR3 has 16 amino acids. The ends lost 0 bases at V and 4 bases at J; junction bases unmatched: 6. CDR3 amino acids: CASSVVPDRSTGELFF. The CDR3 DNA follows: TGTGCCAGCAGCGTAGTCCCGGACAGGTCCACCGGGGAGCTGTTTTTT.

The chain couples TRBV27 to TRBJ1-5, with 7 bases fitting TRBD1. Germline CDR1 and CDR2: MNHEY and SMNVEV (reference sequence). This CDR3 is built from 15 residues. V dropped 4 bases and J dropped 6; count of bases not matched to a gene: 9. The CDR3 loop reads CASSSADRVGQPQHF. The CDR3, as DNA: TGTGCCAGCAGTTCCGCCGACAGGGTAGGTCAGCCCCAGCATTTT.

There are a few counts of this clone. The rearrangement links TRBV15 to TRBJ2-3; TRBD1 is a possible D gene (6 bases). Trimming removed 1 base at V and 6 bases at J, with 11 bases between. There are 14 residues in the CDR3. Looked up from germline, CDR1 is LNHNV and CDR2 is YYDKDF (reference sequence). The chain's CDR3 is CATSRGQGIDTQYF. In DNA, the CDR3 is TGTGCCACCAGCAGAGGCCAGGGGATTGATACGCAGTATTTT. The variable domain in full, with the rest retrieved from reference TRBV15 and TRBJ2-3, is DAMVIQNPRYQVTQFGKPVTLSCSQTLNHNVMYWYQQKSSQAPKLLFHYYDKDFNNEADTPDNFQSRRPNTSFCFLDIRSPGLGDTAMYLCATSRGQGIDTQYFGPGTRLTVL.

The rearrangement links TRBV7-8 to TRBJ2-7; 7 bases are shared with TRBD1. The germline CDR1 and CDR2 sequences are SGHVS and FQNEAQ. The CDR3 spans 13 residues. Trimming took 0 bases from V and 5 from J; bases not matched to a gene: 1. CDR3 residues: CASSLAGQHEQYF. The CDR3 DNA is TGTGCCAGCAGCTTAGCGGGACAGCACGAGCAGTACTTC.

V usage is TRBV2 and J usage is TRBJ1-1; perhaps TRBD1 as D (5 bases). The V end was cut by 6 bases, the J end by 1 base, with 9 bases between. CDR1 is SNHLY, CDR2 FYNNEI, per germline. The CDR3 contains 13 residues. For the CDR3, the DNA is TGTGCCAGCAGGCGACAGTGGAACACTGAAGCTTTCTTT. This encodes CASRRQWNTEAFF.

This clone was picked up a small number of times. This rearrangement joins TRBV6-5 to TRBJ1-1, with a tentative D call TRBD1 (5 bases). Deletions cut 0 bases from V and 1 base from J, with 12 bases between. The CDR3 loop spans 16 amino acids. The germline CDR1 and CDR2 sequences are MNHEY and SVGAGI. CDR3 in DNA: TGTGCCAGCAGTTACTCGTGGGGCAGGGCGAACACTGAAGCTTTCTTT. This codes for CASSYSWGRANTEAFF.

The rearrangement uses TRBV30 and TRBJ2-7; D possibly corresponds to TRBD1 (5 bases). The germline V gene encodes CDR1 GTSNPN and CDR2 SVGIG (reference sequence). The CDR3 runs 13 residues. V was clipped by 2 bases and J by 1 base, with 9 bases between them. In DNA form, the CDR3 reads TGTGCCTGGAGTCTAGGGGTTTCCTACGAGCAGTACTTC. As protein: CAWSLGVSYEQYF.

V is TRBV11-2 and J is TRBJ1-2; D may be TRBD1 (6 bases). The V gene's germline CDR1 is SGHAT and CDR2 FQNNGV. The CDR3 runs 15 residues. With 5 bases removed from V and 3 bases from J, the gap between germline ends came to 16 bases. The CDR3 coding sequence is TGTGCCAGCAGCACCTCAGGGGCACTCTACTATGGCTACACCTTC. Translating it yields CASSTSGALYYGYTF.

The genes are TRBV6-6 and TRBJ1-1; no clear D gene. Looked up from germline, CDR1 is MNHNY and CDR2 is SVGAGI (reference sequence). V shed 0 bases and J shed 1 base, with 6 bases lying between them. The CDR3 runs 14 residues. The CDR3 nucleotides are TGTGCCAGCAGTTACTCGAGAGGGAACACTGAAGCTTTCTTT. As protein: CASSYSRGNTEAFF.

The CDR3 region has the DNA TGTGCCAGCAGTGATCGGGAAATAAAGGCCTACGAGCAGTACTTC. Protein sequence: CASSDREIKAYEQYF. V gene TRBV6-1 combines with J gene TRBJ2-5; D is perhaps TRBD2 (5 bases). The assigned J gene may be wrong: the sequence end matches TRBJ2-7 better. Germline V lookup: CDR1 MNHNS, CDR2 SASEGT. The CDR3 has 15 amino acids.

In this sample, this clone turned up a few times. V is TRBV19 and J is TRBJ2-3, with D unclear. CDR1 and CDR2 (germline): LNHDA, SQIVND (reference sequence). This CDR3 region has 13 residues. V was trimmed by 3 bases and J by 5 bases, leaving 9 bases between them. The CDR3 sequence: CASSIMERDTQYF. In DNA form, the CDR3 reads TGTGCCAGTAGTATTATGGAGAGAGATACGCAGTATTTT.

V usage is TRBV5-1 and J usage is TRBJ2-1, with 11 nucleotides matching TRBD1. In germline, CDR1 is SGHRS, CDR2 YFSETQ. Trimming took 4 bases from V and 7 from J; bases not matched to a gene: 7. The CDR3 sequence is 15 residues long. The CDR3: CASSTGQGAVNEQFF. The CDR3 DNA follows: TGCGCCAGCAGCACCGGACAGGGGGCGGTTAATGAGCAGTTCTTC.